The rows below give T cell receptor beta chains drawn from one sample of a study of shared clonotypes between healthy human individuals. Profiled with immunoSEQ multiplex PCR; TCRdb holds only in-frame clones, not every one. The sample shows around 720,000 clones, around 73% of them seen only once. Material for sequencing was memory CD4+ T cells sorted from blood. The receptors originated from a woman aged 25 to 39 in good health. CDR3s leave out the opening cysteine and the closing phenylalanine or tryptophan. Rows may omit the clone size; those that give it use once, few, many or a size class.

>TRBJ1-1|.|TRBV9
ASSVGAGGLNTEAF
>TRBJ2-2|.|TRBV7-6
ASSPPGGELF
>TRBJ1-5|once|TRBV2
ASQNDASSNQPQH
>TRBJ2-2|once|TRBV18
ASSPDRSGELF
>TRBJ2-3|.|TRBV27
ASRNIHTQY
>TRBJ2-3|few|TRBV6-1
ASRTGLAGGDTQY
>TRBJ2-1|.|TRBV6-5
ASSVSGSFYNEQF
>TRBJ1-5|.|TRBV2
ASTNDRGEQPQH
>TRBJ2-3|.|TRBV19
ASSMPRVADTQY
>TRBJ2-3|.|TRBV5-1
ASSLGSSGSTDTQY
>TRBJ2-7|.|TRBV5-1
ASSLAGNSYEQY
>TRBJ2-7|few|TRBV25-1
ASSLAGGLREQY
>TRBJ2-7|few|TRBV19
ASSTTRFVTPYYEQY
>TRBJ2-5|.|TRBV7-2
ASSLNSQETQY
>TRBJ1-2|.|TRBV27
ASSTVRGRKNYGYT
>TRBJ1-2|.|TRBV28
ASSPGTVNYGYT
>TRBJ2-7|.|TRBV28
ASRTTSGLPYEQY
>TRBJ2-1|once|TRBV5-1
ASSLAPSGISYNEQF
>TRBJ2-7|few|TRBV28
ASSSTGYEQY
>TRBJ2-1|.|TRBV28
ASSFGIAGALEQF
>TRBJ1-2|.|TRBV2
ASSGHYGYT
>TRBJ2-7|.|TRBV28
ASSLPAGGSWY
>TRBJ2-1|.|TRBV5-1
ASSKGDRDYNEQF
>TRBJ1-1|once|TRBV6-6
ASRSGARNTEAF
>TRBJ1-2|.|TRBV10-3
AIKNSWKNGYT
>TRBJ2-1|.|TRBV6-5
ASSRDRAEKQF
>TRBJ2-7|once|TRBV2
ASTPSGVEQY
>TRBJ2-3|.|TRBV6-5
ASSPSGNPPDTQY
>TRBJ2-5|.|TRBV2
ASSRDRNQETQY
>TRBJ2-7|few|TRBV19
ASSKGAKDEQY
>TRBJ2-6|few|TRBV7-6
ASSPSVTGIGFSGANVLT
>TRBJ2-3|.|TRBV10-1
ASSLTGSTDTQY
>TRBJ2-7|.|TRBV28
ATKTGSPNYEQY
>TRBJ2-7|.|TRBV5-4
ASSPGQSYEQY
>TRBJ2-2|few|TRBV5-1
ASSQQGYTGELF
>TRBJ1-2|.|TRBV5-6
ASSFGDRGGYT
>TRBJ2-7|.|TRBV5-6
ASSLGRASYEQY
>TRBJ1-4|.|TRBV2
ASNRDRNNEKLF
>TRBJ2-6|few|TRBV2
AALPYPGANVLT
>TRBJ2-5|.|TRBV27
ASSFAGSQETQY
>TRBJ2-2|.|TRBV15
ATSRITGDRKELF
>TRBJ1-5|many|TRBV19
ASSYTGNSNQPQH
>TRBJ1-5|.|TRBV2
ASKSKGGNQPQH
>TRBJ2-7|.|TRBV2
ASREDRTYEQY
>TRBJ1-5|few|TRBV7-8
ASSPSPSTQPQH